Below are 14 T cell receptor beta chains sequenced from a single sample in a study of Graves' ophthalmopathy and Graves' hyperthyroidism. RNA transcripts were the source from which TCR beta CDR3 regions were amplified. HTBI primers served in a first-round RT-PCR, which a second-round multiplex PCR followed. TCRdb re-called the multiplex PCR reads through MiXCR, storing one row per CDR3 protein. The sample carries under 250,000 distinct CDR3 sequences, around a fifth recorded once. Material: peripheral blood. Source of these receptors: a woman in her forties or fifties with Graves' ophthalmopathy.

This clonotype was seen at least ten times. V gene TRBV28 combines with J gene TRBJ1-1; D perhaps matches TRBD1 (6 bases). Germline V CDR1 and CDR2: MDHEN, SYDVKM. Trimming took 6 bases from V and 2 from J, leaving 13 bases between them. This CDR3 is built from 14 residues. CDR3 residues: CASRPDSFNTEAFF. CDR3 in DNA: TGTGCCAGCAGACCGGACAGCTTTAACACTGAAGCTTTCTTT.

This clonotype was recorded at least ten times. The chain joins TRBV12-3 or TRBV12-4 to TRBJ1-1, with D tentatively TRBD1 (6 bases). The CDR3 spans 13 residues. The V end was cut by 6 bases, the J end by 7 bases, with 15 bases between. The CDR3 region is CASRLDSEVEAFF. In DNA form, the CDR3 reads TGTGCCAGCAGATTGGACAGCGAGGTTGAAGCTTTCTTT.

The chain links TRBV6-2 or TRBV6-3 to TRBJ2-7; possibly TRBD2 for D (6 bases). The CDR3 has 14 residues. The germline gives CDR1 MNHEY, CDR2 SVGEGT. Trimming removed 6 bases from V and 2 bases from J, with 14 bases in between. In nucleotides, the CDR3 is TGTGCCAGCAGACCTCCTAGCGTAGCCTACGAGCAGTACTTC. It translates to CASRPPSVAYEQYF.

This clonotype has ten or more counts. The chain carries TRBV6-1 and TRBJ1-2, with a tentative D call TRBD1 (5 bases). CDR3 length: 14 amino acids. The ends were cut back, 7 bases at V and 3 bases at J, with 15 bases in the middle. The germline V gene encodes CDR1 MNHNS and CDR2 SASEGT. The CDR3 is CASTKGVADYGYTF. The CDR3 nucleotides are TGTGCCAGCACCAAAGGGGTGGCGGACTATGGCTACACCTTC.

The chain is built from TRBV7-9 and TRBJ1-2, with no clear D. V dropped 1 base and J dropped 6 bases, with 6 bases sitting between them. The CDR3 sequence is 12 residues long. The germline CDR1 and CDR2 sequences are SEHNR and FQNEAQ (reference sequence). CDR3 sequence: CASSLVFDGYTF. CDR3 nucleotide sequence: TGTGCCAGCAGCTTAGTGTTTGATGGCTACACCTTC.

This clonotype was picked up many times. The V call is TRBV29-1, the J call TRBJ1-1, with a weak D call TRBD1 (5 bases). CDR1 and CDR2 from the germline V gene are SQVTM and ANQGSEA. The CDR3 sequence is 12 residues long. Trimming cost V 7 bases and J 3 bases, with 12 bases left between them. CDR3 sequence (DNA): TGCAGCGCCCGGACACGGGACACTGAAGCTTTCTTT. Amino acid sequence: CSARTRDTEAFF.

Many counts were recorded for this clonotype. V usage is TRBV11-2 and J usage is TRBJ1-1; unclear D gene. This CDR3 contains 15 residues. Per the germline V gene, CDR1 is SGHAT and CDR2 is FQNNGV. V was clipped by 6 bases and J by 5 bases, with 19 bases between them. This CDR3 is CASRPNEVGRTEAFF. CDR3 in DNA: TGTGCCAGCAGGCCCAATGAGGTGGGGAGGACTGAAGCTTTCTTT.

This clonotype was observed many times. The chain carries TRBV3-1 and TRBJ2-7, with D maybe TRBD2 (5 bases). This CDR3 is 13 amino acids long. V gave up 3 bases and J gave up 7 bases, with 13 bases separating them. Germline CDR1 and CDR2: LGHDT and YNNKEL (reference sequence). CDR3 nucleotide sequence: TGTGCCAGCAGCCATGGGGTGGCGGGTGAGCAGTACTTC. The encoded protein is CASSHGVAGEQYF.

This clonotype was seen repeatedly, ten times or more. The chain couples TRBV20-1 to TRBJ1-2; D possibly corresponds to TRBD1 (6 bases). The CDR3 loop spans 12 amino acids. The ends were cut back, 4 bases at V and 4 bases at J, with 10 bases in the middle. Germline V gene sequence: CDR1 DFQATT, CDR2 SNEGSKA (reference sequence). The CDR3 region is CSAKDSGYGYTF. The CDR3 DNA reads TGCAGTGCTAAGGACAGCGGCTATGGCTACACCTTC.

This clonotype came up many times. CDR3 nucleotides: TGTGCCAGCAGTTACTCTGGACTAGCGGGAGGTATCTCCTACGAGCAGTACTTC. Amino acid sequence: CASSYSGLAGGISYEQYF. The V call is TRBV6-2 or TRBV6-3, the J call TRBJ2-7, with 14 positions matching TRBD2. This CDR3 has 18 amino acids. With 0 bases clipped from V and 0 bases from J, the junction kept 4 bases outside the gene matches. Per germline, CDR1 MNHEY and CDR2 SVGEGT.

This clonotype was observed at least ten times. This CDR3 reads CASRLLAGEETQYF. CDR3 DNA sequence: TGTGCCAGCAGACTGCTAGCGGGAGAAGAGACCCAGTACTTC. V gene TRBV3-1 combines with J gene TRBJ2-5; 10 nucleotides align to TRBD2. Trimming cost V 6 bases and J 3 bases; bases outside gene matches: 4. This CDR3 is built from 14 residues. The germline CDR1 and CDR2 sequences are LGHDT and YNNKEL (reference sequence).

This chain joins TRBV19 and TRBJ2-2; D is unclear. The CDR3 spans 13 residues. Trimming took 6 bases from V and 7 from J, leaving 12 bases between them. Germline values: CDR1 LNHDA, CDR2 SQIVND (reference sequence). CDR3: CASRESANGELFF. The CDR3, as DNA: TGTGCCAGTAGGGAGTCGGCGAACGGGGAGCTGTTTTTT.

With regard to this clonotype: A much larger clone differs from this one at a single base, so this may be a read error. The chain carries TRBV7-2 and TRBJ2-5; unclear D gene. The V and J ends lost 1 base and 2 bases respectively, with 5 bases between them. The CDR3 contains 13 residues. Germline V gives CDR1 SGHTA, CDR2 FQGNSA. The chain's CDR3 is CASSLVQQETQYF. In DNA form, the CDR3 reads TGTGCCAGCAGCTTAGTACAGCAAGAGACCCAGTACTTC.

In DNA, the CDR3 is TGTGCCAGCAGTACCCCGGGCAACTATGGCTACACCTTC. Translation gives CASSTPGNYGYTF. The chain employs TRBV28 and TRBJ1-2; no definite D call. Trimming pared 5 bases from V and 2 bases from J, leaving 9 bases between. The CDR3 covers 13 residues. CDR1 and CDR2 from the germline V gene are MDHEN and SYDVKM.